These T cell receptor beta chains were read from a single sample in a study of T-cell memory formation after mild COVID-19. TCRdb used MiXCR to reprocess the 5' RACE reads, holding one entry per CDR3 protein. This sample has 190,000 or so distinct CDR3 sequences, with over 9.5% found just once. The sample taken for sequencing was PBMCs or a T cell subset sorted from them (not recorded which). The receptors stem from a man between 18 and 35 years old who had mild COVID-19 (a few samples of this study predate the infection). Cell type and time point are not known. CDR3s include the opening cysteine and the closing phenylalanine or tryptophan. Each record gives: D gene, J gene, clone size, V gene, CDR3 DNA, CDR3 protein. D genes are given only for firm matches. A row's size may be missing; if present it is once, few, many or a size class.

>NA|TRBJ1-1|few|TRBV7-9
TGTGCCAGCAGCTTCTCGGACAGGAACACTGAAGCTTTCTTT
CASSFSDRNTEAFF
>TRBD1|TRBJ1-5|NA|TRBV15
TGTGCCACCAGCTTCACTCAGGGGGAGAACAATCAGCCCCAGCATTTT
CATSFTQGENNQPQHF
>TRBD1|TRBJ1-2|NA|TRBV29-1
TGCAGCGTTGAAAAGCAGGGGGCGAACTATGGCTACACCTTC
CSVEKQGANYGYTF
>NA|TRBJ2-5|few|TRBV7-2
TGTGCCAGCAGCTGGGGGTCCGGGGGCGGGGAGACCCAGTACTTC
CASSWGSGGGETQYF
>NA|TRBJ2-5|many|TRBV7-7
TGTGCCAGCAGCGCGACGGCCTCGGGGACCCAGTACTTC
CASSATASGTQYF
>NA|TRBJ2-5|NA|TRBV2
TGTGCCAGCAGTGAGAGGGCTGGGACCCAGTACTTC
CASSERAGTQYF
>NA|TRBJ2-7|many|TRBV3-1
TGTGCCAGCAGCCAAGTCGTGACTGACACTCGGTTC
CASSQVVTDTRF
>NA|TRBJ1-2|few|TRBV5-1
TGCGCCAGCCGATTCGAGGGTGAACATGGCTACACCTTC
CASRFEGEHGYTF
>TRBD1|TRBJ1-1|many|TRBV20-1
TGCAGTGCTGGGGACAGTTCTTCTGAAGCTTTCTTT
CSAGDSSSEAFF
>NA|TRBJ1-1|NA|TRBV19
TGTGCCAGTAGTTCTAGACAGACTGAAGCTTTCTTT
CASSSRQTEAFF
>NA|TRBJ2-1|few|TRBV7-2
TGTGCCAGCAGCCTCAAGCGAAGGGGGGCCAGGTACAATGAGCAGTTCTTC
CASSLKRRGARYNEQFF
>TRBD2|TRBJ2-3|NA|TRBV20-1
TGCAGTGCTAGAGATCCCTCGGCTAGCGGGGATACGCAGTATTTT
CSARDPSASGDTQYF
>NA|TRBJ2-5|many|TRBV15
TGTGCCACTAGGAGGGGTGGGGAGACCCAGTACTTC
CATRRGGETQYF
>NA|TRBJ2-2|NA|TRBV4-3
TGCGCCAGCAGCCAAGAGGCTTTGAACACCGGGGAGCTGTTTTTT
CASSQEALNTGELFF
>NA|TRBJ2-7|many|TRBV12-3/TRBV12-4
TGTGCCAGCATTCTCGCAGGGCTACGCGAGCAGTACTTC
CASILAGLREQYF
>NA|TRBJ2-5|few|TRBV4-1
TGCGCCAGCAGCCAAGTAGCACGGAAAGAGACCCAGTACTTC
CASSQVARKETQYF
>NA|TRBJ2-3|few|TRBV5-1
TGCGCCAGCAGTCAGGGGCAGACAGATACGCAGTATTTT
CASSQGQTDTQYF
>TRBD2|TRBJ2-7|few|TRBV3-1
TGTGCCAGCAGCCAGTACACCAGCGGGGCTTCGGGGGAGCAGTACTTC
CASSQYTSGASGEQYF